This passage covers 15 T cell receptor beta chains from one sample sequenced in a study of T cell changes during pregnancy in multiple sclerosis. Clones were read by immunoSEQ multiplex PCR, and TCRdb kept only the in-frame ones, dropping some. Seen here are 43,000 or so clones, roughly 90% observed once, and the top ten hold about 2%. Sequenced material: peripheral blood, taken in the first trimester of pregnancy. All receptors come from a female donor with multiple sclerosis, enrolled in a pregnancy study.

The chain joins TRBV4-1 to TRBJ2-7; D uncertain. With 0 bases removed from V and 2 bases from J, the gap between germline ends came to 5 bases. This CDR3 has 13 residues. Germline CDR1 MGHRA, CDR2 YSYEKL. CDR3 nucleotide sequence: TGCGCCAGCAGCCAAGATATAGCCTACGAGCAGTACTTC. As protein: CASSQDIAYEQYF.

Ten or more counts support this clone. This sequence joins TRBV2 and TRBJ1-5; unclear D gene. V lost 6 bases to trimming and J lost 4 bases, with 13 bases between them. There are 14 residues in the CDR3. CDR1 is SNHLY and CDR2 is FYNNEI in the germline V gene. The CDR3 nucleotides read TGTGCCAGCAGCAACGCAGGTTCAAATCAGCCCCAGCATTTT. Its protein is CASSNAGSNQPQHF.

The chain combines TRBV7-2 with TRBJ2-7; D is unclear. Deletions cut 3 bases from V and 4 bases from J, with 13 bases between. The CDR3 is made up of 14 amino acids. Per the germline V gene, CDR1 is SGHTA and CDR2 is FQGNSA. The CDR3 nucleotides are TGTGCCAGCAGCTTTTATCCGAGCCTGTACGAGCAGTACTTC. Translated, it gives CASSFYPSLYEQYF.

The chain recombines TRBV4-3 with TRBJ1-4; D remains ambiguous. Between the trimmed V and J ends, which lost 1 base and 7 bases, there was a span of 13 bases. CDR3 length: 15 residues. CDR1 is LGHNA, CDR2 YSLEER, per germline. In DNA, the CDR3 is TGCGCCAGCAGCCAAGTATATGGGGAGGGTGAAAAACTGTTTTTT. It translates to CASSQVYGEGEKLFF.

The rearrangement uses TRBV2 and TRBJ2-3; D gene uncertain. Germline V gene sequence: CDR1 SNHLY, CDR2 FYNNEI. V lost 6 bases to trimming and J lost 0 bases, with 4 bases between them. This CDR3 has 12 amino acids. Here the CDR3 reads CASRSSTDTQYF. The CDR3 coding sequence is TGTGCCAGCAGGTCGAGCACAGATACGCAGTATTTT.

This clone was recorded once. The J gene is TRBJ1-1, the V gene TRBV5-6; the D is unclear. Germline V gene data show CDR1 as SGHDT and CDR2 as YYEEEE. This CDR3 is built from 12 residues. Trimming took 7 bases from V and 4 from J, leaving 11 bases between them. CDR3 amino acids: CASAPRGTEAFF. The CDR3 coding sequence is TGTGCCAGCGCGCCCCGGGGCACTGAAGCTTTCTTT. Together with reference TRBV5-6 and TRBJ1-1, the CDR3 gives the full variable domain: DAGVTQSPTHLIKTRGQQVTLRCSPKSGHDTVSWYQQALGQGPQFIFQYYEEEERQRGNFPDRFSGHQFPNYSSELNVNALLLGDSALYLCASAPRGTEAFFGQGTRLTVV.

Concerning this clone: Germline and junction disagree at one end, which may indicate a read error. The gene calls are TRBV27 and TRBJ2-5; 10 bases line up with TRBD1. The CDR3 extends over 15 amino acids. The V gene's germline CDR1 is MNHEY and CDR2 SMNVEV (reference sequence). CDR3 sequence reads: CAGSRGQGSQETQYF. DNA for the CDR3: TGTGCCGGCAGCCGGGGACAGGGGTCCCAAGAGACCCAGTACTTC.

The chain has TRBV7-3 and TRBJ2-7; possibly TRBD2 for D (5 bases). This CDR3 region has 15 residues. V lost 2 bases and J 5 bases, leaving 16 bases between the germline ends. From germline, CDR1 is SGHTA and CDR2 FQGTGA. CDR3 protein: CASSLESGWEHEQYF. For the CDR3, the DNA is TGTGCCAGCAGCTTAGAATCCGGGTGGGAGCACGAGCAGTACTTC.

The chain carries TRBV9 and TRBJ2-3, with D possibly being TRBD2 (5 bases). The V gene lost 4 bases and the J gene lost 5 bases, with 11 bases spanning the gap. Germline assignment: CDR1 SGDLS and CDR2 YYNGEE. The CDR3 spans 13 residues. CDR3 residues: CASSTRMGDTQYF. DNA for the CDR3: TGTGCCAGCAGCACTAGAATGGGAGATACGCAGTATTTT. The entire variable domain, with the rest obtained from reference TRBV9 and TRBJ2-3, is as follows: DSGVTQTPKHLITATGQRVTLRCSPRSGDLSVYWYQQSLDQGLQFLIQYYNGEERAKGNILERFSAQQFPDLHSELNLSSLELGDSALYFCASSTRMGDTQYFGPGTRLTVL.

The chain joins TRBV5-5 to TRBJ1-1, with a possible D match to TRBD1 (6 bases). This CDR3 spans 16 amino acids. Trimming left V 2 bases short and J 3 bases short, with 17 bases between. The germline V gene has CDR1 SGHKS and CDR2 YYEKEE (reference sequence). CDR3 sequence: CASSFFGGAGDTEAFF. CDR3 sequence (DNA): TGTGCCAGCAGCTTTTTTGGGGGGGCCGGGGACACTGAAGCTTTCTTT. The whole variable domain, remainder taken from reference TRBV5-5 and TRBJ1-1, is DAGVTQSPTHLIKTRGQQVTLRCSPISGHKSVSWYQQVLGQGPQFIFQYYEKEERGRGNFPDRFSARQFPNYSSELNVNALLLGDSALYLCASSFFGGAGDTEAFFGQGTRLTVV.

This sequence joins TRBV19 and TRBJ1-5; 10 bases are a match to TRBD1. The CDR3 is 14 amino acids. Trimming took 3 bases from V and 6 from J; bases not matched to a gene: 2. Germline V gene data show CDR1 as LNHDA and CDR2 as SQIVND (reference sequence). CDR3 coding DNA: TGTGCCAGTAGTATTCGGGACAGGGGTCAGCCCCAGCATTTT. Encoded protein: CASSIRDRGQPQHF.

The rearrangement joins TRBV9 to TRBJ1-6; D is perhaps TRBD1 (5 bases). Germline CDR1 SGDLS, CDR2 YYNGEE. CDR3 length equals 14 residues. V was cut by 0 bases and J by 8 bases, with 9 bases left in between. CDR3 bases: TGTGCCAGCAGCGTAGGTCGGGGGGATTCACCCCTCCACTTT. Translating it yields CASSVGRGDSPLHF. The whole variable domain, remainder taken from reference TRBV9 and TRBJ1-6, is DSGVTQTPKHLITATGQRVTLRCSPRSGDLSVYWYQQSLDQGLQFLIQYYNGEERAKGNILERFSAQQFPDLHSELNLSSLELGDSALYFCASSVGRGDSPLHFGNGTRLTVT.

V is TRBV6-1 and J is TRBJ2-3, with D maybe TRBD2 (6 bases). CDR1 MNHNS and CDR2 SASEGT come from the germline V gene. Trimming removed 1 base at V and 4 bases at J, with 15 bases between. This CDR3 region has 16 residues. DNA for the CDR3: TGTGCCAGCAGTGAAGAGGTCTCCGGGGGTGCAGATACGCAGTATTTT. Translated, it gives CASSEEVSGGADTQYF.

This chain joins TRBV5-1 and TRBJ1-2; TRBD1 agrees at 10 bases. This CDR3 is built from 19 residues. CDR1 is SGHRS, CDR2 YFSETQ, per germline. Unmatched junction bases numbered 15, after V lost 0 bases and J lost 4 bases. The CDR3 bases are TGCGCCAGCAGCTTGGAAGTCCCGGGACAGGGGCTCCCTGGCTATGGCTACACCTTC. Its protein is CASSLEVPGQGLPGYGYTF.

V is TRBV11-2 and J is TRBJ1-2; no clear D gene. Trimming left V 4 bases short and J 7 bases short, with 19 bases between. CDR3 length: 15 residues. Germline V gene data show CDR1 as SGHAT and CDR2 as FQNNGV. CDR3 amino acids: CASSSSSRGRGGYTF. The CDR3 bases are TGTGCCAGCAGCTCATCGTCCCGAGGGCGAGGTGGCTACACCTTC.